The 23 T cell receptor beta chains reported below all come from one sample, sequenced in a study of cytotoxic CD8 clonotypes in ibrutinib-treated CLL. TCRdb keeps only in-frame clones here, not all; method: immunoSEQ multiplex PCR. The table lists some 130,000 clones, approximately 83% of them singletons, with roughly 2% in the top ten. Sequenced here: PBMCs, sampled after 24 months of ibrutinib treatment. Receptor source: a human donor with chronic lymphocytic leukemia.

The chain couples TRBV4-3 to TRBJ1-4; 10 bases fit TRBD1. CDR1 and CDR2 (germline): LGHNA, YSLEER. J was trimmed by 4 bases and V by 1 base; bases with no gene match: 0. This CDR3 spans 15 amino acids. This CDR3 is CASSQGTGGNEKLFF. The CDR3 DNA follows: TGCGCCAGCAGCCAAGGGACAGGGGGTAATGAAAAACTGTTTTTT.

The V and J genes are TRBV6-1 and TRBJ1-5; 8 bases line up with TRBD1. J gave up 3 bases and V 3 bases, and 4 bases lay outside the gene matches. Germline CDR1 is MNHNS and CDR2 is SASEGT. This CDR3 is 15 amino acids long. This CDR3 is CASSDGQGLNQPQHF. The CDR3, as DNA: TGTGCCAGCAGTGACGGACAGGGCCTCAATCAGCCCCAGCATTTT.

This clone was observed a few times. The chain couples TRBV30 to TRBJ1-5; D is unclear. Trimming pared 3 bases from V and 5 bases from J, leaving 11 bases between. Germline V lookup: CDR1 GTSNPN, CDR2 SVGIG (reference sequence). This CDR3 is 13 amino acids long. The CDR3 loop is CAWSRPPHQPQHF. The CDR3 bases are TGTGCCTGGAGCCGGCCTCCCCATCAGCCCCAGCATTTT. The full variable domain, completed using reference TRBV30 and TRBJ1-5, is SQTIHQWPATLVQPVGSPLSLECTVEGTSNPNLYWYRQAAGRGLQLLFYSVGIGQISSEVPQNLSASRPQDRQFILSSKKLLLSDSGFYLCAWSRPPHQPQHFGDGTRLSIL.

This chain joins TRBV7-6 and TRBJ2-1; TRBD2 aligns across 12 bases. Germline CDR1 is SGHVS and CDR2 is FNYEAQ. This CDR3 has 16 residues. The junction had 7 bases not matched to a gene; V was cut back by 3 bases and J by 7 bases. CDR3 in amino acids: CASSFPSGRADNEQFF. CDR3 in DNA: TGTGCCAGCAGCTTCCCTAGCGGGAGGGCCGATAATGAGCAGTTCTTC.

This chain links TRBV5-6 with TRBJ2-4, with D uncertain. V was pared by 2 bases and J by 0 bases, with 15 bases between. CDR1 is SGHDT, CDR2 YYEEEE, per germline. The CDR3 is 17 amino acids. This chain's CDR3 is CASSFGWARLAKNIQYF. DNA for the CDR3: TGTGCCAGCAGCTTTGGATGGGCCCGACTAGCCAAAAACATTCAGTACTTC.

The chain couples TRBV28 to TRBJ1-2; weak D call: TRBD1 (5 bases). The germline gives CDR1 MDHEN, CDR2 SYDVKM. The CDR3 sequence is 16 residues long. Trimming cost V 7 bases and J 1 base, with 19 bases left between them. CDR3 DNA: TGTGCCAGCACCCTCTGGGGGGGAGGGGTTAACTATGGCTACACCTTC. Protein product: CASTLWGGGVNYGYTF.

The chain employs TRBV7-9 and TRBJ1-2; no clear D. The V gene's germline CDR1 is SEHNR and CDR2 FQNEAQ (reference sequence). The CDR3 covers 14 residues. Trimming removed 5 bases at V and 8 bases at J, with 18 bases between. The CDR3 coding sequence is TGTGCCAGCAGCCTCCGGGCCCCCACGGGAGGCTACACCTTC. As protein: CASSLRAPTGGYTF.

This clone was seen a few times. CDR3 region: CASSELAVSTDTQYF. CDR3 sequence (DNA): TGTGCCAGCAGTGAACTAGCGGTGAGCACAGATACGCAGTATTTT. The rearrangement joins TRBV6-1 to TRBJ2-3, with TRBD2 identical over 7 bases. Germline values: CDR1 MNHNS, CDR2 SASEGT. The CDR3 is made up of 15 amino acids. J gave up 0 bases and V 2 bases, and 2 bases lay outside the gene matches.

Notes on this clone: The junction shows a germline mismatch at one end, possibly a read error. The chain carries TRBV28 and TRBJ1-3; perhaps TRBD1 as D (5 bases). CDR1 and CDR2 (germline): MDHEN, SYDVKM. This CDR3 is 12 amino acids long. The CDR3 loop is CASKGQHEGYNF. CDR3 bases: TGTGCCAGCAAGGGCCAACATGAGGGGTACAATTTT.

The V gene is TRBV19, the J gene TRBJ1-2; tentatively, D is TRBD1 (5 bases). V lost 7 bases and J lost 6, with 21 bases in between. This CDR3 region has 15 residues. Germline-derived CDR1 and CDR2 are LNHDA and SQIVND (reference sequence). In nucleotides, the CDR3 is TGTGCCAGTAATCCCGCCCCCAGGGAGTTCCATGGCTACACCTTC. Translated: CASNPAPREFHGYTF.

This sequence joins TRBV7-3 and TRBJ2-1; D is uncertain. Germline CDR1 and CDR2: SGHTA and FQGTGA. Trimming removed 5 bases from V and 7 bases from J, with 18 bases in between. CDR3 length: 15 amino acids. The CDR3 sequence is CASSPTGSVPNEQFF. The CDR3 DNA follows: TGTGCCAGCAGCCCGACTGGCTCGGTCCCTAATGAGCAGTTCTTC.

The V gene is TRBV7-8, the J gene TRBJ1-2; 8 nucleotides agree with TRBD1. The CDR3 has 16 amino acids. Germline V gene lookup returns CDR1 SGHVS and CDR2 FQNEAQ. V gave up 5 bases and J gave up 3 bases; unmatched junction bases: 11. In DNA form, the CDR3 reads TGTGCCAGCAGCGAGGGACAGGCCGGATTTTACTATGGCTACACCTTC. This codes for CASSEGQAGFYYGYTF.

In DNA, the CDR3 is TGTGCCAGTAGTATGACGGGTGAGCTTGGGTATGGCTACACCTTC. Residues: CASSMTGELGYGYTF. V usage is TRBV19 and J usage is TRBJ1-2; D uncertain. CDR3 length: 15 residues. V dropped 3 bases and J dropped 5 bases, with 16 bases sitting between them. CDR1 and CDR2 from the germline V gene are LNHDA and SQIVND (reference sequence). Full variable domain (missing parts from reference TRBV19 and TRBJ1-2): DGGITQSPKYLFRKEGQNVTLSCEQNLNHDAMYWYRQDPGQGLRLIYYSQIVNDFQKGDIAEGYSVSREKKESFPLTVTSAQKNPTAFYLCASSMTGELGYGYTFGSGTRLTVV.

The genes are TRBV20-1 and TRBJ2-7; D is ambiguous. V was pared by 6 bases and J by 4 bases, with 7 bases between. This CDR3 is built from 10 residues. Germline CDR1 DFQATT, CDR2 SNEGSKA (reference sequence). The CDR3 loop reads CSANVYEQYF. The CDR3 coding sequence is TGCAGTGCAAACGTATACGAGCAGTACTTC.

The chain combines TRBV5-1 with TRBJ2-3; the D gene is possibly TRBD1 (6 bases). The CDR3 has 16 residues. Germline CDR1 reads SGHRS; CDR2 reads YFSETQ. V was pared by 0 bases and J by 4 bases, with 15 bases between. CDR3 loop: CASSLESARGADTQYF. The CDR3 region has the DNA TGCGCCAGCAGCTTGGAGTCAGCCAGGGGCGCAGATACGCAGTATTTT.

The chain is built from TRBV15 and TRBJ2-5, with 8 bases lining up with TRBD2. Germline V gene data show CDR1 as LNHNV and CDR2 as YYDKDF (reference sequence). The V segment lost 4 bases and the J segment 5 bases; nucleotides outside the gene matches: 18. The CDR3 is made up of 18 amino acids. The CDR3 DNA follows: TGTGCCACCAGCAACCTGGACTATTGGCGGGGGGCACTCGAGACCCAGTACTTC. Encoded protein: CATSNLDYWRGALETQYF. The complete variable domain, with remaining parts taken from reference TRBV15 and TRBJ2-5, reads DAMVIQNPRYQVTQFGKPVTLSCSQTLNHNVMYWYQQKSSQAPKLLFHYYDKDFNNEADTPDNFQSRRPNTSFCFLDIRSPGLGDTAMYLCATSNLDYWRGALETQYFGPGTRLLVL.

Details on this clone: At one end, the junction sequence differs from germline, possibly due to a read error. The rearrangement uses TRBV28 and TRBJ2-1, with a tentative D call TRBD1 (6 bases). The length of the CDR3 is 12 residues. Germline values: CDR1 MDHEN, CDR2 SYDVKM. For the CDR3, the DNA is TGTGCCAGCAGATCCCGGACAGCCCGACAGCTCTTC. Its translation is CASRSRTARQLF.

V and J are TRBV6-4 and TRBJ2-6, with D perhaps given as TRBD1 or TRBD2 (5 bases each). This CDR3 has 18 amino acids. The germline V gene has CDR1 MRHNA and CDR2 SNTAGT. V lost 3 bases and J 0 bases, leaving 15 bases between the germline ends. CDR3 nucleotides: TGTGCCAGCAGTGAAGAGGGGCCAACCTCCTCTGGGGCCAACGTCCTGACTTTC. This gives the protein CASSEEGPTSSGANVLTF.

This rearrangement joins TRBV28 to TRBJ2-7; D possibly matches TRBD1 or TRBD2 (5 bases each). Germline-derived CDR1 and CDR2 are MDHEN and SYDVKM. The CDR3 consists of 15 residues. V lost 6 bases to trimming and J lost 0 bases, with 15 bases between them. CDR3: CASSPPGTTSYEQYF. The CDR3, as DNA: TGTGCCAGCAGCCCCCCCGGGACCACCTCCTACGAGCAGTACTTC. Looking up the rest from reference TRBV28 and TRBJ2-7 gives the full variable domain: DVKVTQSSRYLVKRTGEKVFLECVQDMDHENMFWYRQDPGLGLRLIYFSYDVKMKEKGDIPEGYSVSREKKERFSLILESASTNQTSMYLCASSPPGTTSYEQYFGPGTRLTVT.

The CDR3 sequence is CASSYSAYEQYF. Here the CDR3 DNA reads TGTGCCAGCAGTTACTCCGCCTACGAGCAGTACTTC. This chain uses TRBV6-6 with TRBJ2-7; no clear D gene. V lost 0 bases, J lost 2 bases, and 2 bases lay in between. This CDR3 contains 12 residues. Germline V gene data show CDR1 as MNHNY and CDR2 as SVGAGI (reference sequence).

This clone has a single count. This rearrangement joins TRBV7-2 to TRBJ1-2; perhaps TRBD1 as D (5 bases). V was cut by 2 bases and J by 4 bases, with 11 bases left in between. This CDR3 has 14 amino acids. Germline assignment: CDR1 SGHTA and CDR2 FQGNSA. The CDR3 DNA follows: TGTGCCAGCAGCTTAATCGACGGGGGCTATGGCTACACCTTC. Translation gives CASSLIDGGYGYTF.

The chain combines TRBV10-3 with TRBJ1-5, with TRBD1 identical over 7 bases. Germline trimming cut 3 bases from V and 3 bases from J; bases unmatched to any gene: 5. This CDR3 comprises 15 residues. Germline CDR1 reads ENHRY; CDR2 reads SYGVKD. The CDR3 is CAISDRQGVNQPQHF. CDR3 in DNA: TGTGCCATCAGTGATCGTCAGGGGGTCAATCAGCCCCAGCATTTT.

The gene calls are TRBV28 and TRBJ1-2, with D perhaps TRBD1 (5 bases). This CDR3 contains 15 residues. The germline gives CDR1 MDHEN, CDR2 SYDVKM. V was cut by 8 bases and J by 3 bases, with 19 bases left in between. The CDR3 loop is CASARGGSPYYGYTF. The CDR3 DNA follows: TGTGCCAGCGCTCGGGGCGGAAGCCCCTACTATGGCTACACCTTC.